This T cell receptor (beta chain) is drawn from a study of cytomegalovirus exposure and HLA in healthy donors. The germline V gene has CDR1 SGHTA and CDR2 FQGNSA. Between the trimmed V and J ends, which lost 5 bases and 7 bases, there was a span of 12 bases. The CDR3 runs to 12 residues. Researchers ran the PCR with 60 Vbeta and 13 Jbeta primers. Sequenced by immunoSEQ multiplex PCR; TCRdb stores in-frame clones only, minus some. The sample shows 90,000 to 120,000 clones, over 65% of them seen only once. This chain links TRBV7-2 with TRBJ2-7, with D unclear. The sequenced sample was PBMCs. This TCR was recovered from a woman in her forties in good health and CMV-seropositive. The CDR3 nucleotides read TGTGCCAGCAGCCCACCGCCCGGGGAGCAGTACTTC. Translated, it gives CASSPPPGEQYF.